Below, one TCR beta chain is given with its context. Source study methods: By means of reference gene primer amplification, nucleated cell counts were estimated. Sequencing was performed with immunoSEQ multiplex PCR; in TCRdb, only in-frame clones are kept and a portion is missing. For V, J and clone size, that table is used; D and trimming come from the DNA. The sample consists of some 250,000 clones, roughly 90% of them appearing once. The data originate from a study of blood T cell repertoires in COVID-19. Study-wide context: The origin of the acute and convalescent COVID-19 samples was the United States, Italy and Spain. PBMCs, B-cell-depleted T cells, or T cells were the source of the cDNA or gDNA that made up the material.

CDR1 is MNHEY and CDR2 is SMNVEV in the germline V gene (reference sequence). The J segment lost 2 bases and the V segment lost 4 bases, leaving 8 bases of the junction unmatched. This CDR3 has 17 amino acids. The material sequenced was peripheral blood. This clonotype was sampled from a human donor in a cohort sampled during active COVID-19. The V gene is TRBV27, the J gene TRBJ1-6, with 7 bases matching TRBD1. CDR3 DNA: TGTGCCAGCAGTTCTAGACAGGGACCGCCCTATAATTCACCCCTCCACTTT. This translates into CASSSRQGPPYNSPLHF.